The 31 T cell receptor beta chains in this list originate from one sample, sequenced in a study of vaccination effects on CD4 cells after COVID-19. Before any sequencing was done, the ViraFEST assay used viral peptide pools to expand antigen-specific CD4+ T cells. Subsequent to a culture period of roughly 11 days, CD4+ T cells were isolated. Participants got two doses of BNT162b2 or mRNA-1273 vaccine. Generated by immunoSEQ multiplex PCR, the TCRdb table keeps only in-frame clones and is missing some. The sample lists 15,000 or so clones, about three quarters occurring once. These receptors lack a known antigen. The source was CD4+ T cells from PBMCs cultured with HCoV-NL63 spike peptides, collected after COVID-19 vaccination. The receptors were sampled from a human donor who received a COVID-19 vaccine.

This clone occurred once. V usage is TRBV7-2 and J usage is TRBJ1-6, with unresolved D. The CDR3 runs to 13 residues. CDR1 and CDR2 (germline): SGHTA, FQGNSA. With 1 base removed from V and 5 bases from J, the gap between germline ends came to 3 bases. The DNA of the CDR3 is TGTGCCAGCAGCTTAGGGCATAATTCACCCCTCCACTTT. This gives the protein CASSLGHNSPLHF.

The chain employs TRBV11-2 and TRBJ1-5; D might be TRBD1 (5 bases). Germline V CDR1 and CDR2: SGHAT, FQNNGV. Trimming stripped 0 bases from V and 4 bases from J, with 10 bases between. The CDR3 is 15 residues long. DNA of the CDR3: TGTGCCAGCAGCTTAGATCCAGGGCCAAATCAGCCCCAGCATTTT. Translating it yields CASSLDPGPNQPQHF.

The rearrangement joins TRBV7-3 to TRBJ2-3; TRBD2 agrees at 10 bases. V shed 3 bases and J 4 bases; nucleotides not matched to a gene: 10. Germline CDR1 is SGHTA and CDR2 is FQGTGA. This CDR3 is built from 17 residues. The CDR3 nucleotides read TGTGCCAGCAGCTTCCGTCCCACAAGCGGGGGGGCAGATACGCAGTATTTT. It specifies CASSFRPTSGGADTQYF.

This chain uses TRBV19 with TRBJ2-7; unclear D gene. The length of the CDR3 is 14 residues. CDR1 is LNHDA and CDR2 is SQIVND in the germline V gene (reference sequence). Trimming took 5 bases from V and 1 from J, leaving 12 bases between them. CDR3 residues: CASSATQTSYEQYF. CDR3 in DNA: TGTGCCAGTAGTGCTACCCAGACTTCCTACGAGCAGTACTTC.

V usage is TRBV28 and J usage is TRBJ1-6, with TRBD1 identical over 9 bases. This CDR3 spans 14 amino acids. The V segment lost 6 bases and the J segment 14 bases; nucleotides outside the gene matches: 11. In germline, CDR1 is MDHEN, CDR2 SYDVKM. The CDR3 protein is CASSPGTGLGALHF. CDR3 nucleotide sequence: TGTGCCAGCAGCCCCGGGACAGGGCTTGGGGCCCTCCACTTT.

This clone was observed once. This chain links TRBV6-6 with TRBJ1-1; TRBD1 is a possible D gene (5 bases). Trimming removed 6 bases from V and 5 bases from J, with 13 bases in between. This CDR3 has 13 amino acids. Germline CDR1 MNHNY, CDR2 SVGAGI (reference sequence). CDR3 nucleotide sequence: TGTGCCAGCAGCGACGAAGGGGCTACTGAAGCTTTCTTT. This translates into CASSDEGATEAFF.

The chain recombines TRBV6-1 with TRBJ2-7; no reliable D call. This CDR3 comprises 13 residues. V lost 0 bases and J 6 bases, leaving 9 bases between the germline ends. CDR1 is MNHNS, CDR2 SASEGT, per germline. The CDR3 nucleotides are TGTGCCAGCAGTGAAGCGCCGGCTCCCGAGCAGTACTTC. It yields the protein CASSEAPAPEQYF.

This clone was seen only once. This rearrangement joins TRBV19 to TRBJ2-5, with D hard to call. From germline, CDR1 is LNHDA and CDR2 SQIVND (reference sequence). This CDR3 contains 15 residues. V was shortened by 1 base and J by 0 bases, with 9 bases between the two germline ends. The CDR3 protein is CASSIGWLDQETQYF. CDR3 coding DNA: TGTGCCAGTAGTATAGGGTGGCTAGACCAAGAGACCCAGTACTTC.

The chain has TRBV5-1 and TRBJ2-1, with a tentative D call TRBD2 (6 bases). The CDR3 runs to 12 residues. The V gene's germline CDR1 is SGHRS and CDR2 YFSETQ. The V end lost 1 base, the J end lost 15 bases, and 14 bases lay between the germline ends. The CDR3 is CASSLFGEVAFF. The CDR3 DNA is TGCGCCAGCAGCTTGTTCGGGGAGGTGGCGTTCTTC.

The V and J genes are TRBV5-1 and TRBJ2-5, with D perhaps being TRBD1 or TRBD2 (6 bases each). Germline V CDR1 and CDR2: SGHRS, YFSETQ. V was cut by 4 bases and J by 5 bases, with 18 bases left in between. The CDR3 has 15 amino acids. The CDR3 loop is CASSRGTLAQETQYF. The CDR3 DNA reads TGCGCCAGCAGCCGCGGGACACTGGCACAGGAGACCCAGTACTTC.

This chain uses TRBV5-1 with TRBJ2-2; D gene uncertain. The V end was cut by 0 bases, the J end by 1 base, with 7 bases between. The CDR3 consists of 15 residues. Germline values: CDR1 SGHRS, CDR2 YFSETQ. The DNA of the CDR3 is TGCGCCAGCAGCTTGGGGCAGGTGAACACCGGGGAGCTGTTTTTT. It yields the protein CASSLGQVNTGELFF.

The sample holds a few counts of this clone. The V call is TRBV5-6, the J call TRBJ1-6; D gene ambiguous. The V end was cut by 4 bases, the J end by 10 bases, with 24 bases between. CDR3 length equals 17 residues. The germline V gene encodes CDR1 SGHDT and CDR2 YYEEEE. The DNA for the CDR3 is TGTGCCAGCAGCGGGATGAGGGAAGGGCTCGGAACGTCACCCCTCCACTTT. Encoded protein: CASSGMREGLGTSPLHF.

The J gene is TRBJ2-6, the V gene TRBV30, with 9 bases identical to TRBD2. The CDR3 is 19 amino acids. The germline CDR1 and CDR2 sequences are GTSNPN and SVGIG (reference sequence). J lost 2 bases, V lost 0 bases, and 11 bases had no gene match. CDR3 amino acids: CAWSVRPGAGGPGANVLTF. The CDR3 region has the DNA TGTGCCTGGAGTGTACGTCCCGGTGCGGGGGGGCCTGGGGCCAACGTCCTGACTTTC.

This rearrangement joins TRBV27 to TRBJ1-1; D uncertain. The CDR3 has 13 amino acids. The germline CDR1 and CDR2 sequences are MNHEY and SMNVEV (reference sequence). V lost 8 bases and J lost 6, with 16 bases in between. The CDR3 coding sequence is TGTGCCAGCGGGCGGGGTGCGGCCGCTGAAGCTTTCTTT. Its translation is CASGRGAAAEAFF.

The chain employs TRBV12-3 or TRBV12-4 and TRBJ2-2; no firm D call. The CDR3 spans 11 residues. Trimming removed 5 bases at V and 7 bases at J, with 5 bases between. The CDR3 protein is CASSPIGELFF. CDR3 sequence (DNA): TGTGCCAGCAGTCCTATCGGGGAGCTGTTTTTT.

A few counts support this clone. This sequence joins TRBV7-9 and TRBJ1-2; 7 positions match TRBD1. The ends lost 6 bases at V and 8 bases at J; junction bases unmatched: 9. Germline-derived CDR1 and CDR2 are SEHNR and FQNEAQ (reference sequence). This CDR3 is 13 amino acids long. The CDR3 loop is CASRPKTGWGYTF. CDR3 bases: TGTGCCAGCAGACCGAAGACAGGGTGGGGCTACACCTTC.

CDR3 protein: CASSTRFNTEAFF. As DNA, the CDR3 is TGTGCCAGTAGTACCAGGTTCAACACTGAAGCTTTCTTT. V and J are TRBV19 and TRBJ1-1; the D is unclear. CDR1 and CDR2 from the germline V gene are LNHDA and SQIVND (reference sequence). The CDR3 totals 13 residues. The germline V and J ends were trimmed by 4 bases and 2 bases, with 8 bases remaining between them.

The chain has TRBV4-2 and TRBJ1-4; D ambiguous. This CDR3 region has 14 residues. The V end lost 0 bases, the J end lost 5 bases, and 7 bases lay between the germline ends. From germline, CDR1 is LGHNA and CDR2 YNFKEQ. This CDR3 is CASSQEAENEKLFF. The CDR3 region has the DNA TGTGCCAGCAGCCAAGAAGCCGAGAATGAAAAACTGTTTTTT.

A word on this clone: The DNA is omitted, as the CDR3 cannot be located on it reliably, and the CDR3 follows TCRdb's listing. The J gene is TRBJ2-5, the V gene TRBV7-2; TRBD2, the D gene given by the table, was not confirmed from the DNA. The CDR3 length equals 13 residues, ends included. Looked up from germline, CDR1 is SGHTA and CDR2 is FQGNSA. CDR3 sequence: CASSTSGGETQYF.

The chain is built from TRBV28 and TRBJ1-3; 7 positions agree with TRBD1. Germline V gene sequence: CDR1 MDHEN, CDR2 SYDVKM. V gave up 5 bases and J gave up 0 bases; unmatched junction bases: 4. The CDR3 has 15 amino acids. The CDR3 is CASSAWDSSGNTIYF. The CDR3 region has the DNA TGTGCCAGCAGTGCCTGGGACAGCTCTGGAAACACCATATATTTT.

This chain links TRBV12-5 with TRBJ1-1; 7 bases agree with TRBD1. CDR1 and CDR2 (germline): LGHNT, FRNRAP. The CDR3 loop spans 17 amino acids. With V trimmed by 0 bases and J by 8 bases, 15 bases remained unmatched. For the CDR3, the DNA is TGTGCTAGTGGTTTGGTACTCGGGACAGAGTTTGGACAAGAAGCTTTCTTT. It encodes CASGLVLGTEFGQEAFF.

V and J are TRBV29-1 and TRBJ2-1; 14 bases align to TRBD2. Per the germline V gene, CDR1 is SQVTM and CDR2 is ANQGSEA. This CDR3 comprises 16 residues. After removal of 7 bases from V and 5 bases from J, the junction contained 10 bases not matched to a gene. The chain's CDR3 is CSGGTGLAGVHNEQFF. In DNA form, the CDR3 reads TGCAGCGGGGGGACGGGACTAGCGGGAGTACACAATGAGCAGTTCTTC.

The chain carries TRBV7-9 and TRBJ1-1; no clear D gene. The CDR3 is 16 amino acids. Per germline, CDR1 SEHNR and CDR2 FQNEAQ (reference sequence). The V and J ends lost 7 bases and 3 bases respectively, with 21 bases between them. CDR3: CASTLNLPGRDTEAFF. The CDR3 coding sequence is TGTGCCAGCACCCTGAACTTACCGGGGAGGGACACTGAAGCTTTCTTT.

This clone was counted once. The J gene is TRBJ2-5, the V gene TRBV29-1; D unclear. This CDR3 contains 12 residues. Trimming pared 3 bases from V and 0 bases from J, leaving 5 bases between. The germline gives CDR1 SQVTM, CDR2 ANQGSEA. Here the CDR3 reads CSVDWNQETQYF. The CDR3 DNA reads TGCAGCGTTGACTGGAACCAAGAGACCCAGTACTTC.

The rearrangement joins TRBV9 to TRBJ1-5; maybe TRBD1 (5 bases). CDR1 and CDR2 from the germline V gene are SGDLS and YYNGEE. The CDR3 sequence is 14 residues long. Trimming cost V 4 bases and J 1 base, with 9 bases left between them. The chain's CDR3 is CASSSGASNQPQHF. CDR3 bases: TGTGCCAGCAGCTCCGGGGCAAGCAATCAGCCCCAGCATTTT. The full variable domain, rest sourced from reference TRBV9 and TRBJ1-5, is DSGVTQTPKHLITATGQRVTLRCSPRSGDLSVYWYQQSLDQGLQFLIQYYNGEERAKGNILERFSAQQFPDLHSELNLSSLELGDSALYFCASSSGASNQPQHFGDGTRLSIL.

This clone has just one count. The chain links TRBV11-3 to TRBJ1-2; no firm D call. Germline V gene lookup returns CDR1 SGHNT and CDR2 YENEEA. The V end lost 1 base, the J end lost 4 bases, and 10 bases lay between the germline ends. This CDR3 is built from 14 residues. DNA of the CDR3: TGTGCCAGCAGCTTAGTGGGCAGCCCCTATGGCTACACCTTC. Translation gives CASSLVGSPYGYTF.

This CDR3 is CASSLELAETQYF. CDR3 bases: TGTGCCAGCAGCTTAGAGTTAGCAGAGACCCAGTACTTC. V is TRBV11-3 and J is TRBJ2-5, with D hard to call. Germline values: CDR1 SGHNT, CDR2 YENEEA. Trimming took 0 bases from V and 4 from J, leaving 6 bases between them. This CDR3 is 13 amino acids long.

This CDR3 is CASSEGQGDTGELFF. In DNA, the CDR3 is TGTGCCAGCAGTGAGGGACAGGGGGACACCGGGGAGCTGTTTTTT. This sequence joins TRBV6-4 and TRBJ2-2; 11 bases match TRBD1. Germline CDR1 is MRHNA and CDR2 is SNTAGT. Losses at the gene ends were 3 bases for V and 3 bases for J; bases not matched to a gene: 0. The CDR3 runs 15 residues.

This clone was counted between two and nine times. The CDR3 nucleotides read TGCGCCAGCAGCTTGTTGGGGCAGGGTACAGATACGCAGTATTTT. It is translated as CASSLLGQGTDTQYF. The chain employs TRBV5-1 and TRBJ2-3; D may be TRBD1 (5 bases). Trimming shortened V by 1 base and J by 3 bases, and 12 bases separated the two germline ends. Per germline, CDR1 SGHRS and CDR2 YFSETQ. The CDR3 has 15 amino acids.

The chain recombines TRBV5-1 with TRBJ2-1; 8 bases fit TRBD1. The length of the CDR3 is 15 residues. Losses at the gene ends were 4 bases for V and 6 bases for J; bases not matched to a gene: 9. Germline CDR1 reads SGHRS; CDR2 reads YFSETQ. The CDR3 nucleotides are TGCGCCAGCAGCGTCCAGGGGGCGGAGAGCAATGAGCAGTTCTTC. It specifies CASSVQGAESNEQFF. Together with reference TRBV5-1 and TRBJ2-1, the CDR3 gives the full variable domain: KAGVTQTPRYLIKTRGQQVTLSCSPISGHRSVSWYQQTPGQGLQFLFEYFSETQRNKGNFPGRFSGRQFSNSRSEMNVSTLELGDSALYLCASSVQGAESNEQFFGPGTRLTVL.

The chain joins TRBV4-3 to TRBJ1-2, with 9 positions matching TRBD1. The CDR3 extends over 20 amino acids. Germline V gene lookup returns CDR1 LGHNA and CDR2 YSLEER. J was trimmed by 3 bases and V by 1 base; bases with no gene match: 18. The CDR3 loop reads CASSQALVGFYRGQDYGYTF. CDR3 bases: TGCGCCAGCAGCCAAGCCCTAGTGGGCTTTTACAGGGGGCAAGACTATGGCTACACCTTC.